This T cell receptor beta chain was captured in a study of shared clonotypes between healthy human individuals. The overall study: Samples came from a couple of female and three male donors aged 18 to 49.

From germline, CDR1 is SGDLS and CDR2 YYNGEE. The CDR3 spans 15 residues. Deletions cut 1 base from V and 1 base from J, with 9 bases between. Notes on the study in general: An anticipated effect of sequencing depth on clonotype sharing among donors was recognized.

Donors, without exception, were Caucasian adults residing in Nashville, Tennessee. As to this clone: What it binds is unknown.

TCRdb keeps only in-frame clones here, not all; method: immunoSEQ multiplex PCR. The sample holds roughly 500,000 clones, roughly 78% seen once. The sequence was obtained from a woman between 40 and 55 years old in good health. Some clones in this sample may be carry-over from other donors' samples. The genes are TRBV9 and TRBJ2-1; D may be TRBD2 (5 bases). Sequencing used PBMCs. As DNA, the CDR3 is TGTGCCAGCAGCGTACTAGCAGATTCCTACAATGAGCAGTTCTTC. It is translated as CASSVLADSYNEQFF.